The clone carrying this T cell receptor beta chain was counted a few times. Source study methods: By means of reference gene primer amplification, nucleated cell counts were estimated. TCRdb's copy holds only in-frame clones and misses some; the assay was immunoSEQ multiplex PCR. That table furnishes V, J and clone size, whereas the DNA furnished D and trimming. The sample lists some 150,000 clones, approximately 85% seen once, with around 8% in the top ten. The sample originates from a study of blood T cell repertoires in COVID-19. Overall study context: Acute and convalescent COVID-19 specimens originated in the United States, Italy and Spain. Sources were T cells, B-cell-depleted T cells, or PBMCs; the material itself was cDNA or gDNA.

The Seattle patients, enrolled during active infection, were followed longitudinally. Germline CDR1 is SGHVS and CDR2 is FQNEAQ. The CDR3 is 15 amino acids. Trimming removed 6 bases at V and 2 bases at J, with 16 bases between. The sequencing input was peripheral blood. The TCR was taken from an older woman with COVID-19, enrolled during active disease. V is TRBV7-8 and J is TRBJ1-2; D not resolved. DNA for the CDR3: TGTGCCAGCAGTCGAGGAGACGGGTGGAACTATGGCTACACCTTC. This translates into CASSRGDGWNYGYTF.